These 12 T cell receptor beta chains came from one sample sequenced in a study of blood T cells in healthy people across ages. Through a sample-barcoded 5' primer and a J-beta primer mix, a second PCR was run for about 6 to 12 cycles. TCRdb fed the 5' RACE reads into MiXCR, producing one record per CDR3 protein. The sample carries around 1,800,000 distinct CDR3 sequences, 39% recorded once. The sequenced sample consisted of blood. Receptors were obtained from a human donor in good health.

As for this clonotype: One end of the junction fails to match germline, which may point to a read error. The V call is TRBV10-3, the J call TRBJ2-5; perhaps D is TRBD1 or TRBD2 (5 bases each). Per germline, CDR1 ENHRY and CDR2 SYGVKD. CDR3 size: 15 residues. The CDR3 nucleotides read TGCGCCATCAGTGAGGGGTCGCTCGTCCAAGAGACCCAGTACTTC. Amino acids: CAISEGSLVQETQYF.

The chain carries TRBV7-3 and TRBJ2-1; 8 positions match TRBD2. This CDR3 region has 16 residues. Germline V gene data show CDR1 as SGHTA and CDR2 as FQGTGA. Trimming removed 0 bases from V and 8 bases from J; junction bases left unmatched: 9. CDR3 in amino acids: CASSLTPNGGAHEQFF. The CDR3 DNA sequence: TGTGCCAGCAGCTTAACTCCTAACGGGGGGGCCCATGAGCAGTTCTTC.

The CDR3 here is CSAIQTSVTEAFF. The DNA of the CDR3 is TGCAGTGCAATCCAAACTTCGGTCACTGAAGCTTTCTTT. The rearrangement uses TRBV20-1 and TRBJ1-1; D not resolved. CDR1 is DFQATT, CDR2 SNEGSKA, per germline (reference sequence). The germline V and J ends were trimmed by 6 bases and 4 bases, with 15 bases remaining between them. The CDR3 contains 13 residues.

This clonotype was counted a few times. The chain carries TRBV4-2 and TRBJ2-7; TRBD1 matches 7 bases. The CDR3 is made up of 17 amino acids. CDR1 and CDR2 from the germline V gene are LGHNA and YNFKEQ. The junction had 10 bases not matched to a gene; V was cut back by 2 bases and J by 0 bases. Written as DNA, the CDR3 is TGTGCCAGCAGCCAAAACAGGGGTCCCACTCGCTCCTACGAGCAGTACTTC. Translation gives CASSQNRGPTRSYEQYF.

This clonotype has only a few counts. This sequence joins TRBV29-1 and TRBJ2-5; D is unclear. The CDR3 is made up of 10 amino acids. Germline V gene sequence: CDR1 SQVTM, CDR2 ANQGSEA. V lost 5 bases and J lost 5, with 6 bases in between. CDR3 DNA: TGCAGCGTTCTACTGGAGACCCAGTACTTC. It encodes CSVLLETQYF.

The chain is built from TRBV6-6 and TRBJ1-1; no clear D gene. Germline CDR1 reads MNHNY; CDR2 reads SVGAGI (reference sequence). V was pared by 8 bases and J by 3 bases, with 10 bases between. The CDR3 sequence is 12 residues long. CDR3 sequence (DNA): TGTGCCAGCGAGAATTGGGACACTGAAGCTTTCTTT. Protein: CASENWDTEAFF.

V is TRBV12-3 or TRBV12-4 and J is TRBJ2-1, with TRBD1 as a possible D gene (5 bases). The CDR3 loop spans 13 amino acids. The ends were cut back, 2 bases at V and 7 bases at J, with 9 bases in the middle. CDR3 protein: CASSLQGLNEQFF. The CDR3 nucleotides are TGTGCCAGCAGTTTACAGGGCCTGAATGAGCAGTTCTTC.

The gene calls are TRBV20-1 and TRBJ1-1; the D is unclear. V gave up 5 bases and J gave up 4 bases, with 14 bases separating them. The CDR3 is 13 residues long. CDR1 is DFQATT, CDR2 SNEGSKA, per germline (reference sequence). The DNA of the CDR3 is TGCAGTGCTCCCAAGCAGGAGAGCACTGAAGCTTTCTTT. Translation gives CSAPKQESTEAFF.

This clonotype was detected a few times. V gene TRBV29-1 combines with J gene TRBJ1-5; 9 bases match TRBD1. CDR3 size: 14 residues. V lost 6 bases and J lost 7; bases outside the gene matches: 10. Germline CDR1 SQVTM, CDR2 ANQGSEA. This chain's CDR3 is CSVATGGLGQPQHF. CDR3 coding DNA: TGCAGCGTAGCTACAGGGGGCTTGGGCCAGCCCCAGCATTTT.

The J gene is TRBJ2-1, the V gene TRBV6-2 or TRBV6-3; D perhaps matches TRBD2 (5 bases). Per germline, CDR1 MNHEY and CDR2 SVGEGT. Trimming took off 4 bases at V and 9 bases at J, with 13 bases between the two ends. The CDR3 length is 13 residues. CDR3 amino acids: CASSSPPTIEQFF. The CDR3 region has the DNA TGTGCCAGCAGTTCCCCCCCGACTATTGAGCAGTTCTTC.

In the case of this clonotype: Germline and junction disagree at one end, which may indicate a read error. The rearrangement links TRBV5-1 to TRBJ1-4; D remains unclear. This CDR3 contains 14 residues. The germline V gene encodes CDR1 SGHRS and CDR2 YFSETQ. DNA for the CDR3: TGCGCCAGCAGCGCGGACGGAAGTAAAGAAAAACCGTTTTTT. Translated, it gives CASSADGSKEKPFF.

The chain carries TRBV4-2 and TRBJ2-1; D unresolved. V was cut by 3 bases and J by 8 bases, with 5 bases left in between. Per the germline V gene, CDR1 is LGHNA and CDR2 is YNFKEQ. This CDR3 has 11 amino acids. CDR3 nucleotides: TGTGCCAGCAGCCATCTTGATGAGCAGTTCTTC. It encodes CASSHLDEQFF.